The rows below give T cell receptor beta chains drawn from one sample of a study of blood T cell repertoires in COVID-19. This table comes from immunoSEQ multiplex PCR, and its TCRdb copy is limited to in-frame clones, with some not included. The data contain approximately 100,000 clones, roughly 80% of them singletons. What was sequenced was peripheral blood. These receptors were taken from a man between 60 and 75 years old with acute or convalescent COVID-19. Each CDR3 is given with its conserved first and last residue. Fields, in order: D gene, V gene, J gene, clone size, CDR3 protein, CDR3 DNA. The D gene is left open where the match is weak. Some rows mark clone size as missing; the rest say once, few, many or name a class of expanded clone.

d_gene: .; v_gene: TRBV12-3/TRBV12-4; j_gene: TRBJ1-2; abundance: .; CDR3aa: CASSFGANYGYTF; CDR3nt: TGTGCCAGCAGTTTTGGAGCTAACTATGGCTACACCTTC
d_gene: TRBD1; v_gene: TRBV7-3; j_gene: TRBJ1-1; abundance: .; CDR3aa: CASSSGTGNWNTEAFF; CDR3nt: TGTGCCAGCAGTTCCGGGACAGGGAATTGGAACACTGAAGCTTTCTTT
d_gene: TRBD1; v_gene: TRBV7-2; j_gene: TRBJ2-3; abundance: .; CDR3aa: CASSFGQGQYF; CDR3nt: TGTGCCAGCAGCTTCGGACAGGGTCAGTATTTT
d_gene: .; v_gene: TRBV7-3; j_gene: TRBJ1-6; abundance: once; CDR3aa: CASSLGLGWNSPLHF; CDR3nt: TGTGCCAGCAGCTTAGGGTTGGGCTGGAATTCACCCCTCCACTTT
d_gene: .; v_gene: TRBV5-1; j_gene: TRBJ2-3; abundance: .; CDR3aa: CASSLGARDRTDTQYF; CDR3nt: TGCGCCAGCAGCTTGGGGGCCAGGGATCGCACAGATACGCAGTATTTT
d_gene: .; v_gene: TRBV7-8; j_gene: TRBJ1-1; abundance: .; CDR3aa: CASSLDFGTEAFF; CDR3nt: TGTGCCAGCAGCTTAGATTTCGGCACTGAAGCTTTCTTT
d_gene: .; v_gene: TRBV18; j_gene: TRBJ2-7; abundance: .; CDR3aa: CASSPGGGLDEQYF; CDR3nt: TGTGCCAGCTCACCGGGGGGGGGCCTGGACGAGCAGTACTTC
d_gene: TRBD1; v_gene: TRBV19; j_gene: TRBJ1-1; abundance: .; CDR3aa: CASRGQGAGEAFF; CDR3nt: TGTGCCAGTAGAGGACAGGGGGCAGGTGAAGCTTTCTTT
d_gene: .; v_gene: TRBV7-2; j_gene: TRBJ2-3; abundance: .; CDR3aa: CASSLDGGPTDTQYF; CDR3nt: TGTGCCAGCAGCTTAGACGGGGGTCCCACAGATACGCAGTATTTT
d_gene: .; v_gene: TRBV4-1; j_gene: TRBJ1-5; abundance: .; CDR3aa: CASSDFFGGGNQPQHF; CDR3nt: TGCGCCAGCAGCGATTTCTTTGGAGGTGGCAATCAGCCCCAGCATTTT
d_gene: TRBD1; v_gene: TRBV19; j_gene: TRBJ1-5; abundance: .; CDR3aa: CASSIYGTGYRPQHF; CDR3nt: TGTGCCAGTAGTATCTACGGGACAGGGTATCGGCCCCAGCATTTT
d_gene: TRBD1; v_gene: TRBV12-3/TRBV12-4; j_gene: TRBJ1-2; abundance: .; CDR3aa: CASSFPDRGGYTF; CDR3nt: TGTGCCAGCAGTTTCCCCGACAGGGGGGGCTACACCTTC
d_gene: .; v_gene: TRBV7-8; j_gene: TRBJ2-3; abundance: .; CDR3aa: CASSLGETGQDTQYF; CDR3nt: TGTGCCAGCAGCTTGGGTGAGACAGGTCAAGATACGCAGTATTTT
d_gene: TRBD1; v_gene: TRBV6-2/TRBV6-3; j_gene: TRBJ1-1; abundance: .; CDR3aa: CASSFQGAATEAFF; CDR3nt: TGTGCCAGCAGTTTTCAGGGGGCCGCCACTGAAGCTTTCTTT
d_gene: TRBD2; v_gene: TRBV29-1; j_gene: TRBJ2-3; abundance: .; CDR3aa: CSVSRLAGRTDTQYF; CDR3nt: TGCAGCGTTTCGAGACTAGCGGGGCGCACAGATACGCAGTATTTT
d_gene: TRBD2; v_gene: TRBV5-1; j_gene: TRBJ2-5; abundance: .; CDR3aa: CASSLSLAGGFGQETQYF; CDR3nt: TGCGCCAGCAGCTTGTCACTAGCGGGGGGCTTCGGCCAAGAGACCCAGTACTTC
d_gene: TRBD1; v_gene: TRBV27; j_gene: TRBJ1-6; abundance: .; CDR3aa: CASSGDRGSYNSPLHF; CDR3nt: TGTGCCAGCAGTGGGGACAGGGGGTCCTATAATTCACCCCTCCACTTT
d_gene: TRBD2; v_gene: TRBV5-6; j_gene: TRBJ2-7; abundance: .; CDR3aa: CASSFGTTEGEQYF; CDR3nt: TGTGCCAGCAGCTTCGGGACTACCGAAGGCGAGCAGTACTTC
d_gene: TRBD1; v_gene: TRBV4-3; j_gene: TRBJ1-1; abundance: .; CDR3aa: CASSQGLGRGSTEAFF; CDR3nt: TGCGCCAGCAGCCAAGGGTTGGGCAGGGGGTCCACTGAAGCTTTCTTT
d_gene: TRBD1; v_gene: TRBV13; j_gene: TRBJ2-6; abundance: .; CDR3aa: CASSQGASGANVLTF; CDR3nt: TGTGCCAGCAGCCAGGGGGCCTCTGGGGCCAACGTCCTGACTTTC
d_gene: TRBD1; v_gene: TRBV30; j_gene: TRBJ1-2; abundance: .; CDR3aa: CAWSVTGVDYGYTF; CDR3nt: TGTGCCTGGAGTGTAACAGGGGTGGACTATGGCTACACCTTC
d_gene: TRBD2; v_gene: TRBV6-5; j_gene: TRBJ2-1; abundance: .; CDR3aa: CASSYRISGGRRQFF; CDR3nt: TGTGCCAGCAGTTATAGGATTAGCGGGGGCCGAAGACAGTTCTTC
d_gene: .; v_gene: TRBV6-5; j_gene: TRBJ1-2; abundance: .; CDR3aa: CASTNQGYGYTF; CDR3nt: TGTGCCAGCACCAATCAGGGGTATGGCTACACCTTC
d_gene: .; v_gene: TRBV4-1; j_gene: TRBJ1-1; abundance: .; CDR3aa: CASSQGMRATGGTEAFF; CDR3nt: TGCGCCAGCAGCCAAGGGATGAGGGCAACGGGCGGCACTGAAGCTTTCTTT
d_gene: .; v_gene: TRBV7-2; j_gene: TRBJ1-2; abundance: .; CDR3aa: CASSSLDGLYGYTF; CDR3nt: TGTGCCAGCAGCTCCTTGGACGGACTTTATGGCTACACCTTC
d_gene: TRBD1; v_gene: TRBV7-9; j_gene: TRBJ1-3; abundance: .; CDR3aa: CASRARDSSGNTIYF; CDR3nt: TGTGCCAGCAGGGCCAGGGACAGCTCTGGAAACACCATATATTTT
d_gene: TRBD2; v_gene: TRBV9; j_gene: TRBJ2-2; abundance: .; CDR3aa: CASSLRLAGDTGELFF; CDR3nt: TGTGCCAGCAGCCTCCGACTAGCGGGGGACACCGGGGAGCTGTTTTTT
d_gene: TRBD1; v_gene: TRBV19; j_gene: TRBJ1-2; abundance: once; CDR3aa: CASSIGDSDYGYTF; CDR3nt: TGTGCCAGTAGTATAGGGGACAGCGACTATGGCTACACCTTC
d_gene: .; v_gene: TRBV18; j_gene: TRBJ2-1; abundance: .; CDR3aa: CASSPLSGKSSYNEQFF; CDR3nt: TGTGCCAGCTCACCTTTGAGCGGTAAGAGCTCCTACAATGAGCAGTTCTTC
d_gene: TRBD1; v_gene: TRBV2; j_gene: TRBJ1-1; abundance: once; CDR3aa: CASRPGQRYTEAFF; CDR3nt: TGTGCCAGCAGGCCGGGACAGAGATACACTGAAGCTTTCTTT
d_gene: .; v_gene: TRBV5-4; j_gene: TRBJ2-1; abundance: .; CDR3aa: CASSLTNNEQFF; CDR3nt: TGTGCCAGCAGCCTGACTAACAATGAGCAGTTCTTC
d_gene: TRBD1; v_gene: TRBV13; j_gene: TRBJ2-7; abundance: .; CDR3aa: CASRRKPDRASSYEQYF; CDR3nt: TGTGCCAGCAGACGAAAACCGGACAGGGCAAGCTCCTACGAGCAGTACTTC
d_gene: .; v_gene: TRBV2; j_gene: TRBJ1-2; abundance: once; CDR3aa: CASKERGANYGYTF; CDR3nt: TGTGCCAGCAAAGAAAGGGGCGCCAACTATGGCTACACCTTC
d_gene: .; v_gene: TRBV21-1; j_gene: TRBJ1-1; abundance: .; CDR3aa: CASSKAPHRDQGEAFF; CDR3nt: TGTGCCAGCAGCAAAGCCCCACACAGGGACCAGGGTGAAGCTTTCTTT
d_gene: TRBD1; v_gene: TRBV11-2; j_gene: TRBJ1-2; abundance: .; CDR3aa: CASSLRTGVGYGYTF; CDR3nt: TGTGCCAGCAGCCTACGGACAGGGGTGGGCTATGGCTACACCTTC
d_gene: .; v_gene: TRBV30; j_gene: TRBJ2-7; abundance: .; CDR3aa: CAWSILSSYEQYF; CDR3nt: TGTGCCTGGAGTATCCTGAGCTCCTACGAGCAGTACTTC
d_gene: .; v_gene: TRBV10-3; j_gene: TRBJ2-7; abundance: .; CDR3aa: CAISGGMGEEQYF; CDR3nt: TGTGCCATCAGTGGAGGGATGGGAGAAGAGCAGTACTTC
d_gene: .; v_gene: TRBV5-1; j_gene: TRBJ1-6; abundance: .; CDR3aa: CASSEGTPNSPLHF; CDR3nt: TGCGCCAGCAGCGAGGGGACTCCTAATTCACCCCTCCACTTT